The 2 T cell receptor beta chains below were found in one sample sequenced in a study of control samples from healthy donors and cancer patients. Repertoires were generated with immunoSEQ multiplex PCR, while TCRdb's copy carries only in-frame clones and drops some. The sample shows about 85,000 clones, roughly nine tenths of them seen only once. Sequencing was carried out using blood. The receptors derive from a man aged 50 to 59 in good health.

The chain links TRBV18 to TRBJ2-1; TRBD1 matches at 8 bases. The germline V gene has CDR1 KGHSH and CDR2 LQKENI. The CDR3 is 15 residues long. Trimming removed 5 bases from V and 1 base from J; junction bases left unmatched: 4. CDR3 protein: CASSSDRVSYNEQFF. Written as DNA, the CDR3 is TGTGCCAGCTCATCGGACAGGGTTTCCTACAATGAGCAGTTCTTC.

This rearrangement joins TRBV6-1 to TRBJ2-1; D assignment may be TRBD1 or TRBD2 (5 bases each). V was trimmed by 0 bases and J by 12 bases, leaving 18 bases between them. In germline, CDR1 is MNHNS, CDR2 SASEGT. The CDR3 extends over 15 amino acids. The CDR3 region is CASSEAGTGWLGQFF. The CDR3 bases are TGTGCCAGCAGTGAAGCTGGGACGGGCTGGTTAGGGCAGTTCTTC.